Listed here are 8 T cell receptor beta chains from one sample, sequenced in a study of blood T cell repertoires in COVID-19 (dated by TCRdb to 2019 to 2021). Libraries came from the immunoSEQ multiplex PCR assay. Drawn from immuneACCESS, this table holds only the in-frame rearrangements with V and J called that TCRdb kept. Clones are partly lost; checked studies trace under half to an unresolved V gene and leave the rest unexplained. This sample is represented by about 300,000 clones; 70% to 85% of them were singletons. Roughly 1.6% of the sample comes from the top ten. Sequences were obtained from peripheral blood. These receptors were obtained from a human donor with COVID-19, enrolled during active disease. The donor label of this sample is uncertain.

V and J are TRBV7-3 and TRBJ1-2; weak D call: TRBD1 (5 bases). Per germline, CDR1 SGHTA and CDR2 FQGTGA. Trimming removed 4 bases from V and 7 bases from J, with 10 bases in between. There are 12 residues in the CDR3. CDR3 protein: CASSSGGPGYTF. CDR3 sequence (DNA): TGTGCCAGCAGCTCCGGGGGACCTGGCTACACCTTC.

The chain employs TRBV21-1 and TRBJ2-7; the D segment call TRBD2 is taken from the table without a DNA check. TRBV21-1 is noted as a pseudogene. This CDR3 region has 23 residues. This CDR3 is CASSKAQERVTTSGSLGSYEQYF. Here the CDR3 DNA reads TGTGCCAGCAGCAAAGCCCAAGAGCGGGTGACTACTAGCGGGAGTTTAGGATCCTACGAGCAGTACTTC.

This clone was detected a few times. V is TRBV5-4 and J is TRBJ2-1; 9 bases match TRBD2. The CDR3 loop spans 16 amino acids. V lost 4 bases and J lost 7; bases outside the gene matches: 12. Germline V gives CDR1 SGHNT, CDR2 YYREEE (reference sequence). The CDR3 protein is CASSDSPLAGTNEQFF. The CDR3 coding sequence is TGTGCCAGCAGCGATTCACCTCTAGCGGGAACTAATGAGCAGTTCTTC.

The chain carries TRBV5-1 and TRBJ1-2, with 9 bases lining up with TRBD1. Germline loops: CDR1 SGHRS, CDR2 YFSETQ. J gave up 2 bases and V 1 base, and 9 bases lay outside the gene matches. The CDR3 length is 17 residues. Written as DNA, the CDR3 is TGCGCCAGCAGCTTGAAGACAGGGGGTGACCAAAACTATGGCTACACCTTC. Amino acid sequence: CASSLKTGGDQNYGYTF.

The chain combines TRBV2 with TRBJ1-1; D might be TRBD1 (6 bases). The V end was cut by 5 bases, the J end by 0 bases, with 7 bases between. Germline CDR1 and CDR2: SNHLY and FYNNEI. The CDR3 extends over 13 amino acids. The CDR3 nucleotides are TGTGCCAGCAGTACAGGGATGAACACTGAAGCTTTCTTT. Translated, it gives CASSTGMNTEAFF.

This clone has more than one count but fewer than ten. J is TRBJ1-4 and V is TRBV5-1; D is ambiguous. Germline V CDR1 and CDR2: SGHRS, YFSETQ. The CDR3 runs to 14 residues. The V gene lost 4 bases and the J gene lost 6 bases, with 13 bases spanning the gap. CDR3 amino acids: CASSPDTPDEKLFF. The CDR3, as DNA: TGCGCCAGCAGCCCCGACACCCCCGATGAAAAACTGTTTTTT.

The chain combines TRBV9 with TRBJ2-5, with a possible D match to TRBD2 (5 bases). CDR1 is SGDLS, CDR2 YYNGEE, per germline. The CDR3 is made up of 14 amino acids. The V end lost 4 bases, the J end lost 3 bases, and 13 bases lay between the germline ends. CDR3 sequence: CASSTSPREETQYF. The CDR3 DNA follows: TGTGCCAGCAGCACTTCACCGAGGGAAGAGACCCAGTACTTC.

The rearrangement uses TRBV11-2 and TRBJ2-1, with TRBD2 matching over 10 bases. The CDR3 is made up of 15 amino acids. The trim removed 3 bases at V and 7 bases at J, leaving 6 bases unmatched. CDR1 and CDR2 from the germline V gene are SGHAT and FQNNGV. CDR3 bases: TGTGCCAGCAGCTTCGGGACTAGCGCCCTAAATGAGCAGTTCTTC. This translates into CASSFGTSALNEQFF. Looking up the rest from reference TRBV11-2 and TRBJ2-1 gives the full variable domain: EAGVAQSPRYKIIEKRQSVAFWCNPISGHATLYWYQQILGQGPKLLIQFQNNGVVDDSQLPKDRFSAERLKGVDSTLKIQPAKLEDSAVYLCASSFGTSALNEQFFGPGTRLTVL.